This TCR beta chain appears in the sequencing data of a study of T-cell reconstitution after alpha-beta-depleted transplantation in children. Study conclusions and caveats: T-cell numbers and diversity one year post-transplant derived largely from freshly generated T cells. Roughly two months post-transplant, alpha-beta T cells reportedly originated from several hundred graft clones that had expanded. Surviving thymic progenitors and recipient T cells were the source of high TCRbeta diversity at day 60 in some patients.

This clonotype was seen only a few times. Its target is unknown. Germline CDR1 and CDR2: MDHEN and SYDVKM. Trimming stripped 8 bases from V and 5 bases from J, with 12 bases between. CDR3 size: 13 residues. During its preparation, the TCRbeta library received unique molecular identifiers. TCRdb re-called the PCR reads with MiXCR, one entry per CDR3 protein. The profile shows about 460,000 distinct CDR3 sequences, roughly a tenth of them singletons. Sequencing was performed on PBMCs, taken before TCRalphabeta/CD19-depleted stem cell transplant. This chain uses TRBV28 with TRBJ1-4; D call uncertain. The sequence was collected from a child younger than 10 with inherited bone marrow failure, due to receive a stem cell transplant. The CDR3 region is CASEPHGNEKLFF. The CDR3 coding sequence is TGTGCCAGCGAACCCCATGGAAATGAAAAACTGTTTTTT.